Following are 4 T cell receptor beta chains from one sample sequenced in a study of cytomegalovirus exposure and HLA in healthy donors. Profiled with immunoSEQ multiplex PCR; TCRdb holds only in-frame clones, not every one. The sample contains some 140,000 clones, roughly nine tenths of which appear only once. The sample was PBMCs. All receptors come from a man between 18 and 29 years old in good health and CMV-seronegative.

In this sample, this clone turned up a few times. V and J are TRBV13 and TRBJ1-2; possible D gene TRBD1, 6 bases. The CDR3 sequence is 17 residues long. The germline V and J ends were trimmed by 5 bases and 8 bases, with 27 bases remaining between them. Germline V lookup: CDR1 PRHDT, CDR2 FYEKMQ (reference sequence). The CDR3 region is CASSTRDISSLELGYTF. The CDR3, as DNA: TGTGCCAGCAGCACCCGGGACATTTCTAGTCTCGAATTAGGCTACACCTTC.

The CDR3 loop reads CASSPGGVVTEAFF. CDR3 nucleotide sequence: TGTGCCAGCAGCCCTGGGGGGGTGGTAACTGAAGCTTTCTTT. The rearrangement joins TRBV27 to TRBJ1-1, with D perhaps TRBD1 (5 bases). V lost 6 bases and J lost 5, with 16 bases in between. Germline CDR1 is MNHEY and CDR2 is SMNVEV (reference sequence). CDR3 size: 14 residues.

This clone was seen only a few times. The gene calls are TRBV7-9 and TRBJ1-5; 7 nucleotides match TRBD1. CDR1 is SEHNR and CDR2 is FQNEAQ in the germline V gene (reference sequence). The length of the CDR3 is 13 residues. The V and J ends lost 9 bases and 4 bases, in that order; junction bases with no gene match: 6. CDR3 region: CASGQGVNQPQHF. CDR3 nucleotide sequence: TGTGCCAGTGGCCAGGGGGTAAATCAGCCCCAGCATTTT.

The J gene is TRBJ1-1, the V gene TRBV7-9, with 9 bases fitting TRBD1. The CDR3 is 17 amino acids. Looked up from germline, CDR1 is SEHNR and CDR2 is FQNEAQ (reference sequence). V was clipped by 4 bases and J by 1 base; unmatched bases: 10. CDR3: CASSSEDRGEGNTEAFF. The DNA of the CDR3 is TGTGCCAGCAGCTCCGAGGACAGGGGTGAGGGGAACACTGAAGCTTTCTTT.